Included here is one T cell receptor (beta chain) sequence, with context. This entry belongs to a study of blood T cell repertoires in COVID-19. The overall study: The samples span acute and convalescent COVID-19 from the United States, Italy and Spain.

Germline V CDR1 and CDR2: SNHLY, FYNNEI. The CDR3 is 14 residues long. Trimming stripped 2 bases from V and 6 bases from J, with 11 bases between. Study processing details: Reference gene primer amplification gave estimated nucleated cell counts. The protocol was immunoSEQ multiplex PCR, while the TCRdb copy is restricted to in-frame clones and leaves out a portion. V, J and clone size reflect that table, while D and trimming were determined from the DNA. This table has 150,000 or so clones, around 83% appearing once. This clonotype originated in a woman older than 75 with acute or convalescent COVID-19. Material for sequencing was peripheral blood. The chain is built from TRBV2 and TRBJ1-5; D uncertain. CDR3 region: CASSEMAESQPQHF. The CDR3 coding sequence is TGTGCCAGCAGTGAAATGGCAGAAAGTCAGCCCCAGCATTTT.